This entry lists 4 T cell receptor beta chains sequenced from one sample in a study of blood T cell repertoires in COVID-19. Clones were read by immunoSEQ multiplex PCR, and TCRdb kept only the in-frame ones, dropping some. Counted here are 250,000 or so clones, roughly four fifths occurring once; the ten biggest clones make up about 4.4%. Specimen: peripheral blood. The receptor source for this set is a woman in her 70s with acute or convalescent COVID-19.

The chain is built from TRBV3-1 (or the pseudogene TRBV3-2) and TRBJ1-1; the D gene is possibly TRBD1 (6 bases). Germline values: CDR1 LGHDT, CDR2 YNNKEL (reference sequence). This CDR3 spans 14 amino acids. Trimming cost V 4 bases and J 7 bases, with 16 bases left between them. CDR3 region: CASSPRWGRSEAFF. The CDR3 coding sequence is TGTGCCAGCAGCCCCAGGTGGGGGCGGAGTGAAGCTTTCTTT.

The J gene is TRBJ1-2, the V gene TRBV29-1, with D possibly matching TRBD1 (6 bases). The CDR3 covers 15 residues. Trimming took off 6 bases at V and 3 bases at J, with 20 bases between the two ends. The germline V gene encodes CDR1 SQVTM and CDR2 ANQGSEA. The CDR3 DNA sequence: TGCAGCGTCCAACACCCGGACAGTCGCTACTATGGCTACACCTTC. As protein: CSVQHPDSRYYGYTF. The whole variable domain, filled in from reference TRBV29-1 and TRBJ1-2, reads SAVISQKPSRDICQRGTSLTIQCQVDSQVTMMFWYRQQPGQSLTLIATANQGSEATYESGFVIDKFPISRPNLTFSTLTVSNMSPEDSSIYLCSVQHPDSRYYGYTFGSGTRLTVV.

This clone has only a few counts. This chain links TRBV2 with TRBJ2-7; no definite D call. Germline loops: CDR1 SNHLY, CDR2 FYNNEI. V lost 4 bases and J 6 bases, leaving 7 bases between the germline ends. The CDR3 is 11 residues long. The CDR3 DNA is TGTGCCAGCAGTGCGGCGGTCGAGCAGTACTTC. Translation: CASSAAVEQYF.

The rearrangement uses TRBV19 and TRBJ2-7; D remains unclear. Trimming took 3 bases from V and 0 from J, leaving 9 bases between them. The CDR3 loop spans 14 amino acids. The V gene's germline CDR1 is LNHDA and CDR2 SQIVND (reference sequence). The CDR3 loop is CASSIGTSSYEQYF. The CDR3 coding sequence is TGTGCCAGTAGTATTGGCACCTCCTCCTACGAGCAGTACTTC.